One sample yielded the 22 T cell receptor beta chains listed below, sequenced in a study of T cells in women clearing cervical HPV infection. The table came from immunoSEQ multiplex PCR; TCRdb's copy has only in-frame clones and leaves some out. This repertoire includes under 45,000 clones. The sample taken for sequencing was blood buffy coat. The receptors originated from a woman aged 18 to 75 with a cervical HPV16 infection that either progressed to CIN3+ or cleared (not recorded which).

As regards this clone: The CDR3 end falls 3 residues outside the read, so it is completed with the germline J gene. V usage is TRBV7-8 and J usage is TRBJ2-5; 8 bases agree with TRBD1. CDR1 and CDR2 (germline): SGHVS, FQNEAQ. The CDR3 length is 14 residues. Losses at the gene ends were 5 bases for V and 3 bases for J; bases not matched to a gene: 5. The CDR3 loop reads CASSPRTGKETQYF. CDR3 DNA (partial): TGTGCCAGCAGCCCCCGGACAGGGAAAGAGACC.

With respect to this clone: The read finishes 3 residues shy of the CDR3 end, and the germline J gene is used to complete it. The V and J genes are TRBV18 and TRBJ2-7, with D hard to call. Germline CDR1 and CDR2: KGHSH and LQKENI. This CDR3 comprises 13 residues. Trimming removed 3 bases at V and 0 bases at J, with 6 bases between. This chain's CDR3 is CASSPALSYEQYF. CDR3 DNA (partial): TGTGCCAGCTCACCGGCCCTCTCCTACGAG.

In regard to this clone: Read coverage stops 3 residues before the CDR3 terminus; the germline J gene supplies the remainder. The rearrangement uses TRBV18 and TRBJ2-7, with D possibly TRBD2 on 5 matching bases. The CDR3 is made up of 13 amino acids. V was cut by 5 bases and J by 5 bases, with 13 bases left in between. Germline CDR1 is KGHSH and CDR2 is LQKENI. The CDR3 is CASSIGLMDEQYF. The covered CDR3 bases are TGTGCCAGCTCAATCGGACTTATGGACGAG.

With respect to this clone: Sequencing ends 3 residues short of the CDR3 end; the germline J gene provides the rest. The rearrangement joins TRBV6-2 or TRBV6-3 to TRBJ2-7, with 9 bases matching TRBD1. The ends lost 6 bases at V and 5 bases at J; junction bases unmatched: 5. The CDR3 has 13 residues. Germline assignment: CDR1 MNHEY and CDR2 SVGEGT. The CDR3: CASSRDRDHEQYF. The CDR3 DNA, read in part, is TGTGCCAGCAGCCGGGACAGGGACCACGAG.

Note on this clone: The read halts 3 residues ahead of the CDR3 end, with the missing end drawn from the germline J gene. The chain joins TRBV6-2 or TRBV6-3 to TRBJ1-2; D call uncertain. CDR3 size: 13 residues. Germline V gives CDR1 MNHEY, CDR2 SVGEGT. V lost 2 bases to trimming and J lost 6 bases, with 10 bases between them. CDR3 DNA, as far as it was read: TGTGCCAGCAGTTACCGGGTTCGGGATGGC. It is translated as CASSYRVRDG. The whole CDR3 sequence is CASSYRVRDGYTF.

About this clone itself: Coverage ceases 3 residues before the CDR3 finishes, and the germline J gene fills in the end. V usage is TRBV19 and J usage is TRBJ1-4; 8 nucleotides agree with TRBD1. The CDR3 sequence is 16 residues long. Per the germline V gene, CDR1 is LNHDA and CDR2 is SQIVND (reference sequence). The CDR3 sequence: CASSSYTGTGPSPLFF. The DNA read from the CDR3 is TGTGCCAGTAGTTCCTATACCGGGACAGGACCCTCACCA.

With regard to this clone: The CDR3 goes on 3 residues after the read ends, and that part is filled in from the germline J gene. The chain is built from TRBV30 and TRBJ2-2, with a weak D call TRBD1 (5 bases). The CDR3 length is 13 residues. Germline CDR1 GTSNPN, CDR2 SVGIG (reference sequence). The sequenced CDR3 bases are TGTGCCTGGAGTGTAACTGGGGCCAACGTG. Encoded protein: CAWSVTGANV. The full CDR3 is CAWSVTGANVLFF.

The covered CDR3 bases are TGTGCCAGCAGCGTACAAAGACTAGCGGGAGCGGTTGGCACAGATACG. It codes for CASSVQRLAGAVGTDT. The complete CDR3 reads CASSVQRLAGAVGTDTQYF. The chain recombines TRBV13 with TRBJ2-3; 12 bases fit TRBD2. The CDR3 goes on 3 residues after the read ends, and that part is filled in from the germline J gene. The J segment lost 1 base and the V segment lost 5 bases, leaving 13 bases of the junction unmatched. CDR1 PRHDT and CDR2 FYEKMQ come from the germline V gene (reference sequence). The CDR3 is 19 amino acids.

For this clone: The observed sequence ends 3 residues before the CDR3 terminus, with the missing tail filled in from the germline J gene. V gene TRBV20-1 combines with J gene TRBJ1-5; D gene ambiguous. Between the trimmed V and J ends, which lost 5 bases and 2 bases, there was a span of 16 bases. Germline CDR1 DFQATT, CDR2 SNEGSKA (reference sequence). The CDR3 covers 15 residues. CDR3 bases read: TGCAGTGCTCGGCAGGCCTCCACGGGCAATCAGCCC. Its translation: CSARQASTGNQP. The CDR3, in full, reads CSARQASTGNQPQHF.

CDR3 sequence reads: CASSLGTSGGQETQYF. The DNA read from the CDR3 is TGTGCCAGCAGCTTAGGGACTAGCGGGGGCCAAGAGACC. V usage is TRBV7-3 and J usage is TRBJ2-5; TRBD2 aligns across 14 bases. The sequenced fragment ends 3 residues before the CDR3 boundary, so the rest is inferred from the germline J gene. This CDR3 comprises 16 residues. J gave up 1 base and V 2 bases, and 0 bases lay outside the gene matches. Germline assignment: CDR1 SGHTA and CDR2 FQGTGA.

Worth noting for this clone: The CDR3 end falls 3 residues outside the read, so it is completed with the germline J gene. This chain connects TRBV5-4 to TRBJ2-7, with D maybe TRBD2 (5 bases). This CDR3 contains 15 residues. The V gene's germline CDR1 is SGHNT and CDR2 YYREEE (reference sequence). V was shortened by 0 bases and J by 2 bases, with 12 bases between the two germline ends. The CDR3 bases that were read are TGTGCCAGCAGCTTGGGAGTAGCGCCCACCTACGAG. Residues: CASSLGVAPTYE. The entire CDR3 is CASSLGVAPTYEQYF.

With respect to this clone: The missing CDR3 end, 3 residues past where the read stops, is filled in from the germline J gene. This chain uses TRBV6-2 or TRBV6-3 with TRBJ1-5; 8 nucleotides line up with TRBD1. V gave up 6 bases and J gave up 7 bases; unmatched junction bases: 8. CDR1 and CDR2 (germline): MNHEY, SVGEGT. The CDR3 is made up of 14 amino acids. CDR3 bases read: TGTGCCAGCAGCTCAGGGGGCGCCGGACAGCCC. Translation gives CASSSGGAGQP. The whole CDR3 sequence reads CASSSGGAGQPQHF.

Details on this clone: The CDR3 is cut off 3 residues early in the read; its end comes from the germline J gene. The chain carries TRBV19 and TRBJ1-1, with TRBD1 identical over 7 bases. The CDR3 is made up of 14 amino acids. Germline V gene lookup returns CDR1 LNHDA and CDR2 SQIVND (reference sequence). The J segment lost 4 bases and the V segment lost 8 bases, leaving 10 bases of the junction unmatched. The covered CDR3 bases are TGTGCCAGTGCCGACAGGGTATCTTTCACTGAA. It translates to CASADRVSFTE. The complete CDR3 reads CASADRVSFTEAFF.

With respect to this clone: In the same sample, other DNA sequences code for this CDR3. The covered CDR3 bases are TGTGCCAGTCTTTCGGACAGCAAGCGACCTAACTATGGC. Translation: CASLSDSKRPNYG. The entire CDR3 reads CASLSDSKRPNYGYTF. The chain carries TRBV19 and TRBJ1-2; a possible D gene is TRBD1 (6 bases). The sequenced fragment ends 3 residues before the CDR3 boundary, so the rest is inferred from the germline J gene. Deletions cut 8 bases from V and 0 bases from J, with 19 bases between. Germline values: CDR1 LNHDA, CDR2 SQIVND (reference sequence). This CDR3 contains 16 residues.

A note on this clone: The CDR3 extends 3 residues past the end of the read, so its final part is completed from the germline J gene. The V and J genes are TRBV19 and TRBJ2-1; no firm D call. Germline assignment: CDR1 LNHDA and CDR2 SQIVND (reference sequence). This CDR3 region has 15 residues. Trimming shortened V by 3 bases and J by 5 bases, and 14 bases separated the two germline ends. CDR3: CASSISSFPHNEQFF. The part of the CDR3 DNA that was read is TGTGCCAGTAGTATTTCTTCGTTTCCCCACAATGAG.

The chain's CDR3 is CASSAQGWDIQYF. The sequenced CDR3 bases are TGTGCCAGCAGCGCCCAGGGGTGGGACATT. The chain links TRBV7-2 to TRBJ2-4, with a tentative D call TRBD1 (6 bases). The sequence runs out 3 residues before the end of the CDR3; the remainder is reconstructed from the germline J gene. The germline V gene encodes CDR1 SGHTA and CDR2 FQGNSA. CDR3 size: 13 residues. Trimming took off 5 bases at V and 8 bases at J, with 13 bases between the two ends.

About this clone: Coverage ceases 3 residues before the CDR3 finishes, and the germline J gene fills in the end. This chain connects TRBV7-2 to TRBJ2-3; D unclear. The V gene lost 4 bases and the J gene lost 5 bases, with 4 bases spanning the gap. CDR3 length: 11 residues. The germline gives CDR1 SGHTA, CDR2 FQGNSA. CDR3 DNA, as far as it was read: TGTGCCAGCAGCTACGGAGATACG. Translated, it gives CASSYGDT. The full CDR3 sequence reads CASSYGDTQYF.

With regard to this clone: Other nucleotide sequences in the sample specify the same CDR3. The CDR3 loop reads CASSLTGSGNTIYF. CDR3 DNA, as far as it was read: TGTGCCAGCAGCTTGACTGGCTCTGGAAACACC. The rearrangement uses TRBV7-9 and TRBJ1-3; D unclear. The read falls 3 residues short of the CDR3 end, and the missing part is taken from the germline J gene. The CDR3 runs 14 residues. Germline values: CDR1 SEHNR, CDR2 FQNEAQ (reference sequence). Trimming cost V 3 bases and J 0 bases, with 6 bases left between them. Full variable domain (remainder filled in from reference TRBV7-9 and TRBJ1-3): DTGVSQNPRHKITKRGQNVTFRCDPISEHNRLYWYRQTLGQGPEFLTYFQNEAQLEKSRLLSDRFSAERPKGSFSTLEIQRTEQGDSAMYLCASSLTGSGNTIYFGEGSWLTVV.

To note about this clone: The sequenced fragment ends 3 residues before the CDR3 boundary, so the rest is inferred from the germline J gene. This chain connects TRBV18 to TRBJ1-2, with D possibly TRBD1 on 6 matching bases. The CDR3 extends over 15 amino acids. From germline, CDR1 is KGHSH and CDR2 LQKENI. Trimming removed 3 bases from V and 0 bases from J, with 11 bases in between. This CDR3 is CASSPRTDTNYGYTF. The covered CDR3 bases are TGTGCCAGCTCACCTAGGACAGATACTAACTATGGC.

A word on this clone: With the read ending 3 residues before the CDR3 end, the germline J gene is used to fill in that end. The chain recombines TRBV30 with TRBJ1-1; weak D call: TRBD1 (6 bases). The CDR3 runs 11 residues. Germline V lookup: CDR1 GTSNPN, CDR2 SVGIG (reference sequence). The DNA read from the CDR3 is TGTGCCTGGAGTTGGCAGGGGACG. This translates into CAWSWQGT. The full CDR3 reads CAWSWQGTAFF.

To note about this clone: The read ends 3 residues shy of where the CDR3 ends; the end is completed using the germline J gene. V is TRBV19 and J is TRBJ1-1; TRBD1 is a possible D gene (6 bases). There are 11 residues in the CDR3. Germline CDR1 reads LNHDA; CDR2 reads SQIVND (reference sequence). Partial CDR3 DNA: TGTGCCAGTACCCTAAGGGGGGGT. Amino acids: CASTLRGG. The full CDR3 is CASTLRGGAFF. Full variable domain (remainder filled in from reference TRBV19 and TRBJ1-1): DGGITQSPKYLFRKEGQNVTLSCEQNLNHDAMYWYRQDPGQGLRLIYYSQIVNDFQKGDIAEGYSVSREKKESFPLTVTSAQKNPTAFYLCASTLRGGAFFGQGTRLTVV.

Turning to this clone: The CDR3 end is not reached by the read, which stops 3 residues before it; the germline J gene fills it in. V gene TRBV20-1 combines with J gene TRBJ1-2, with a possible D match to TRBD1 (5 bases). The CDR3 runs 12 residues. The germline V gene encodes CDR1 DFQATT and CDR2 SNEGSKA (reference sequence). Here the CDR3 reads CSARESGQGYTF. The sequenced CDR3 bases are TGCAGTGCTAGAGAGTCAGGGCAGGGC.